This section outlines one T cell receptor beta chain sequence together with its context. The source of the sample is a study of OX40 agonist ivuxolimab in advanced cancers. Across the whole study: Ivuxolimab, an antibody acting as an agonist of OX40 (CD134), was used to treat patients.

Using immunoSEQ multiplex PCR, the repertoire was profiled, and TCRdb retains in-frame clones only, with some absent. This table holds about 92,000 clones, 90% to 95% found once. The material was CD4+ or CD8+ T cells sorted from blood, obtained in a trial of the OX40 agonist ivuxolimab. The TCR comes from an adult with an advanced solid tumor such as melanoma, head and neck, liver or kidney cancer.

In DNA, the CDR3 is TGTGCCAGCAGTTTCTCAGACAGGATCTACGAGCAGTACTTC. Encoded protein: CASSFSDRIYEQYF. The chain employs TRBV28 and TRBJ2-7, with D possibly matching TRBD1 (6 bases). The CDR3 spans 14 residues. Germline loops: CDR1 MDHEN, CDR2 SYDVKM. Trimming left V 3 bases short and J 3 bases short, with 12 bases between.